Listed below are T cell receptor beta chains from one sample, sequenced in a study of neurological immune-mediated disorders. TCRdb passed the 5' RACE reads through MiXCR, listing each CDR3 protein once. The table has around 50,000 distinct CDR3 sequences, around 16% seen once. Sequenced: PBMCs. These receptors all come from a man in his fifties or sixties in good health. CDR3s leave out the opening cysteine and the closing phenylalanine or tryptophan. The order of the fields is V gene, clone size, J gene, D gene, CDR3 protein. The D gene is left open where the match is weak. A clone size is listed for some rows: how often the clone was seen (once, few, many), or a class if it is expanded.

>TRBV12-3/TRBV12-4|many|TRBJ2-7|TRBD1
ASSHRQGSYEQY
>TRBV5-1|many|TRBJ1-1|-
ASSGAVSDTEAF
>TRBV12-3/TRBV12-4|-|TRBJ1-2|-
ASTLTDSYGYT
>TRBV10-3|many|TRBJ1-1|-
AISEAGHGPANTEAF
>TRBV6-5|many|TRBJ2-1|TRBD1
ASSYTGQGNNEQF
>TRBV7-9|many|TRBJ2-3|-
ASSFKGGDTQY
>TRBV18|many|TRBJ2-7|-
ASSQGGTKGEQY
>TRBV7-2|-|TRBJ2-1|-
ASSLDSRPGQF
>TRBV10-3|many|TRBJ1-1|TRBD1
AISDPGQGGTEAF
>TRBV6-5|many|TRBJ2-7|-
ASMRAVSRGEQY
>TRBV5-6|many|TRBJ2-7|TRBD1
ASSLGQGHFYEQY
>TRBV15|many|TRBJ1-2|-
ATSRDRTGYSGYT
>TRBV4-1|many|TRBJ1-1|-
ASSQGSMNTEAF
>TRBV2|many|TRBJ1-1|-
ASSPTGNTEAF
>TRBV7-3|many|TRBJ2-2|-
ASSKVVPGELF
>TRBV7-8|many|TRBJ2-7|-
ASSLQGGQGEQY
>TRBV28|many|TRBJ2-6|-
ASSIYSGANVLT
>TRBV7-2|many|TRBJ2-5|-
ASRPDGQETQY
>TRBV5-6|many|TRBJ2-1|-
ASSLYGNEQF
>TRBV27|many|TRBJ2-7|-
ASSLGTPRYEQY
>TRBV7-2|many|TRBJ1-5|-
ASSEYSNQPQH
>TRBV15|many|TRBJ2-2|TRBD2
ATSRDSGKNTGELF
>TRBV5-5|few|TRBJ2-1|-
ASSPRTENFPGNEQF
>TRBV27|many|TRBJ2-7|-
ASSSLREQY
>TRBV7-3|-|TRBJ2-2|-
ASSLTRGTGELF
>TRBV5-5|few|TRBJ2-5|TRBD1
ASGPTGGVRETQY
>TRBV5-4|-|TRBJ2-3|TRBD2
ASSRARGRGASTDTQY
>TRBV28|many|TRBJ2-1|TRBD2
ASGSLAGVIYNEQF
>TRBV20-1|many|TRBJ2-3|-
SARPLGGGTDTQY
>TRBV28|many|TRBJ2-5|-
ASSSNTGLLQETQY
>TRBV5-1|many|TRBJ2-5|TRBD2
ASSGGLAGGVQETQY
>TRBV5-6|-|TRBJ2-5|-
ARSLNSVETQY
>TRBV29-1|-|TRBJ1-5|-
IVGDGYSNQPQH
>TRBV14|-|TRBJ2-7|TRBD1
ASSQNRGRNEQY
>TRBV7-2|many|TRBJ2-1|TRBD2
ASTPDLAGGNEQF
>TRBV14|many|TRBJ2-2|-
ASSLQYTGELF
>TRBV5-1|many|TRBJ1-5|-
ASSLSPDQPQH
>TRBV28|many|TRBJ2-1|-
ASSIQLNEQF
>TRBV14|many|TRBJ2-7|-
ASSHSGSSYEQY
>TRBV10-3|-|TRBJ2-1|TRBD2
VTGTSGRGGGNEQL
>TRBV12-3/TRBV12-4|many|TRBJ2-5|TRBD1
ASSPDRAPETQY
>TRBV5-1|few|TRBJ2-7|-
ASSLSGGLDEQY
>TRBV5-6|many|TRBJ1-1|TRBD1
ASSFQAGTVNTEAF
>TRBV11-1|many|TRBJ2-1|TRBD2
ASSRPGLAGYNEQF
>TRBV5-1|many|TRBJ2-6|-
ASSSLRGDSGANVLT
>TRBV9|-|TRBJ2-3|-
VSSVDGGTDTRY
>TRBV20-1|many|TRBJ2-1|TRBD2
SAPLAGFYNEQF
>TRBV15|-|TRBJ2-7|TRBD1
ATIRDQQGFLEQY
>TRBV28|-|TRBJ2-7|TRBD1
ASSIGQVVGEQY
>TRBV4-1|few|TRBJ2-1|TRBD2
ASSQVGLAEHYNEQF
>TRBV20-1|many|TRBJ2-7|-
SASLGASEQY
>TRBV12-3/TRBV12-4|many|TRBJ1-1|-
ASSPNPGIMNTEAF